The 30 T cell receptor beta chains in this list originate from one sample, sequenced in a study of cytomegalovirus exposure and HLA in healthy donors. 13 Jbeta primers and 60 Vbeta primers were used for the PCR. Assay: immunoSEQ multiplex PCR; the TCRdb copy retains only in-frame clones and omits some. Among around 190,000 clones listed, roughly 85% were seen once. The sequenced sample consisted of PBMCs. These receptors all come from a woman aged 35 to 49 in good health and CMV-seronegative.

This clone was detected a few times. The chain couples TRBV4-1 to TRBJ2-7; 11 nucleotides agree with TRBD1. The trim removed 4 bases at V and 0 bases at J, leaving 14 bases unmatched. CDR3 length: 19 residues. CDR1 MGHRA and CDR2 YSYEKL come from the germline V gene. This chain's CDR3 is CASSLPRDRGDTGSYEQYF. The CDR3 DNA sequence: TGCGCCAGCAGCCTACCCCGGGACAGGGGGGATACCGGCTCCTACGAGCAGTACTTC.

The chain links TRBV30 to TRBJ1-5; D is unresolved. The V end was cut by 0 bases, the J end by 7 bases, with 13 bases between. This CDR3 region has 14 residues. Per germline, CDR1 GTSNPN and CDR2 SVGIG (reference sequence). The CDR3 here is CAWSVKNPGQPQHF. The CDR3 DNA reads as TGTGCCTGGAGTGTAAAGAACCCGGGGCAGCCCCAGCATTTT. Full variable domain (rest looked up from reference TRBV30 and TRBJ1-5): SQTIHQWPATLVQPVGSPLSLECTVEGTSNPNLYWYRQAAGRGLQLLFYSVGIGQISSEVPQNLSASRPQDRQFILSSKKLLLSDSGFYLCAWSVKNPGQPQHFGDGTRLSIL.

The chain links TRBV25-1 to TRBJ2-5, with 7 nucleotides matching TRBD1. Trimming cost V 6 bases and J 5 bases; bases outside gene matches: 15. The germline gives CDR1 MGHDK, CDR2 SYGVNS. The CDR3 length is 16 residues. The DNA for the CDR3 is TGTGCCAGCAGCCCCGGTGGACAGGCTTCCGTCGAGACCCAGTACTTC. Amino acids: CASSPGGQASVETQYF.

The chain couples TRBV5-1 to TRBJ2-7, with 12 bases lining up with TRBD1. The CDR3 extends over 14 amino acids. V gave up 5 bases and J gave up 10 bases; unmatched junction bases: 10. Germline lookup yields CDR1 SGHRS and CDR2 YFSETQ. The CDR3 reads CASSPGTGGGLQYF. In nucleotides, the CDR3 is TGCGCCAGCAGTCCCGGGACAGGGGGCGGGCTACAGTACTTC. The entire variable domain, with the rest obtained from reference TRBV5-1 and TRBJ2-7, is as follows: KAGVTQTPRYLIKTRGQQVTLSCSPISGHRSVSWYQQTPGQGLQFLFEYFSETQRNKGNFPGRFSGRQFSNSRSEMNVSTLELGDSALYLCASSPGTGGGLQYFGPGTRLTVT.

The V call is TRBV28, the J call TRBJ1-2, with 7 nucleotides matching TRBD1. Germline assignment: CDR1 MDHEN and CDR2 SYDVKM. The CDR3 loop spans 16 amino acids. V shed 5 bases, J shed 5 bases, and the junction held 14 bases outside the gene matches. DNA for the CDR3: TGTGCCAGCAGTCTAGGGACAGACAGCCCCCGTTATGGCTACACCTTC. As protein: CASSLGTDSPRYGYTF.

The rearrangement uses TRBV5-6 and TRBJ1-1; unclear D gene. The CDR3 is 13 residues long. Germline CDR1 and CDR2: SGHDT and YYEEEE. V lost 3 bases and J lost 1, with 7 bases in between. CDR3 sequence: CASSSQSNTEAFF. Here the CDR3 DNA reads TGTGCCAGCAGCTCACAGTCGAACACTGAAGCTTTCTTT.

This rearrangement joins TRBV6-1 to TRBJ2-3, with D possibly being TRBD1 (6 bases). This CDR3 has 14 residues. From germline, CDR1 is MNHNS and CDR2 SASEGT. V was clipped by 6 bases and J by 1 base, with 11 bases between them. The CDR3 protein is CASSHGQRTDTQYF. The CDR3 DNA sequence: TGTGCCAGCAGCCATGGACAGCGCACAGATACGCAGTATTTT.

This clone occurred once. The chain is built from TRBV27 and TRBJ1-3; unclear D gene. Trimming pared 5 bases from V and 0 bases from J, leaving 8 bases between. Germline V lookup: CDR1 MNHEY, CDR2 SMNVEV (reference sequence). This CDR3 spans 14 amino acids. Here the CDR3 reads CASSGRASGNTIYF. The CDR3 bases are TGTGCCAGCAGTGGGCGGGCCTCTGGAAACACCATATATTTT.

The chain carries TRBV9 and TRBJ2-5; TRBD1 aligns across 8 bases. J lost 5 bases, V lost 3 bases, and 9 bases had no gene match. Germline V gene data show CDR1 as SGDLS and CDR2 as YYNGEE. CDR3 length: 15 amino acids. The CDR3 region is CASSGRGRGRETQYF. In DNA, the CDR3 is TGTGCCAGCAGCGGGAGGGGCAGGGGGCGGGAGACCCAGTACTTC.

V and J are TRBV6-6 and TRBJ2-7; 8 bases align to TRBD2. V lost 3 bases to trimming and J lost 4 bases; unmatched junction nucleotides: 11. The V gene's germline CDR1 is MNHNY and CDR2 SVGAGI (reference sequence). The CDR3 spans 16 residues. CDR3 DNA sequence: TGTGCCAGCAGTTATTCTAGCGGGTTAGGCACGTACGAGCAGTACTTC. This codes for CASSYSSGLGTYEQYF.

This chain links TRBV7-2 with TRBJ2-7; 10 bases map to TRBD1. This CDR3 has 14 amino acids. Trimming removed 1 base from V and 5 bases from J; junction bases left unmatched: 2. CDR1 and CDR2 (germline): SGHTA, FQGNSA. Written as DNA, the CDR3 is TGTGCCAGCAGCTTAGGGGACAGGGGCCACGAGCAGTACTTC. Translation gives CASSLGDRGHEQYF.

The V call is TRBV9, the J call TRBJ2-1; 8 bases fit TRBD2. The CDR3 length is 15 residues. The J segment lost 9 bases and the V segment lost 0 bases, leaving 8 bases of the junction unmatched. Germline values: CDR1 SGDLS, CDR2 YYNGEE. CDR3 amino acids: CASSVALREGSEQFF. The CDR3 DNA reads as TGTGCCAGCAGCGTAGCTCTACGGGAGGGGAGTGAGCAGTTCTTC.

The chain combines TRBV11-2 with TRBJ2-1, with D unclear. V lost 0 bases and J 10 bases, leaving 13 bases between the germline ends. CDR3 size: 14 residues. In germline, CDR1 is SGHAT, CDR2 FQNNGV. In DNA form, the CDR3 reads TGTGCCAGCAGCTTAGATACGAGAATCGGGGAGCAGTTCTTC. Amino acid sequence: CASSLDTRIGEQFF.

The V call is TRBV6-5, the J call TRBJ1-5, with TRBD1 as a possible D gene (6 bases). Looked up from germline, CDR1 is MNHEY and CDR2 is SVGAGI. The V and J ends lost 6 bases and 0 bases respectively, with 9 bases between them. CDR3 length: 14 residues. The CDR3 loop is CASSRDISNQPQHF. CDR3 nucleotide sequence: TGTGCCAGCAGCCGGGACATTAGCAATCAGCCCCAGCATTTT.

The V and J genes are TRBV27 and TRBJ2-1; unclear D gene. The ends were cut back, 4 bases at V and 0 bases at J, with 10 bases in the middle. The CDR3 loop spans 15 amino acids. Per the germline V gene, CDR1 is MNHEY and CDR2 is SMNVEV (reference sequence). Written as DNA, the CDR3 is TGTGCCAGCAGTTCGAATCAGAACTCCTACAATGAGCAGTTCTTC. Amino acids: CASSSNQNSYNEQFF.

A single count supports this clone. Other DNA sequences in this sample translate to the same CDR3. The chain combines TRBV28 with TRBJ1-2, with 8 bases aligning to TRBD1. The CDR3 has 13 residues. After removal of 6 bases from V and 4 bases from J, the junction contained 4 bases not matched to a gene. Germline V lookup: CDR1 MDHEN, CDR2 SYDVKM. The CDR3 protein is CASSFTGGYGYTF. The CDR3, as DNA: TGTGCCAGCAGCTTTACAGGGGGCTATGGCTACACCTTC.

The J gene is TRBJ1-4, the V gene TRBV5-5; no clear D gene. The V end was cut by 1 base, the J end by 0 bases, with 10 bases between. Germline V gene lookup returns CDR1 SGHKS and CDR2 YYEKEE (reference sequence). The CDR3 sequence is 16 residues long. This chain's CDR3 is CASSLTPRSTNEKLFF. CDR3 bases: TGTGCCAGCAGCTTGACCCCCAGATCAACTAATGAAAAACTGTTTTTT.

This clone was picked up a small number of times. The V gene is TRBV10-1, the J gene TRBJ1-2; tentatively, D is TRBD1 (6 bases). Germline V gives CDR1 WNHNN, CDR2 SYGVQD (reference sequence). The length of the CDR3 is 18 residues. V gave up 0 bases and J gave up 7 bases, with 24 bases separating them. Here the CDR3 reads CASSESRWFTGIIRGYTF. The CDR3 region has the DNA TGCGCCAGCAGTGAGTCGAGGTGGTTTACAGGGATCATTCGTGGCTACACCTTC.

The V and J genes are TRBV5-6 and TRBJ1-4; no clear D gene. Germline V CDR1 and CDR2: SGHDT, YYEEEE. This CDR3 has 14 amino acids. V lost 2 bases, J lost 7 bases, and 12 bases lay in between. The CDR3 here is CASSFSYRGEKLFF. The CDR3, as DNA: TGTGCCAGCAGCTTTTCCTACCGAGGTGAAAAACTGTTTTTT.

The CDR3 spells CASSQAGGSGEKLFF. The CDR3 coding sequence is TGCGCCAGCAGCCAGGCAGGGGGCTCGGGTGAAAAACTGTTTTTT. The chain recombines TRBV4-3 with TRBJ1-4; 8 nucleotides agree with TRBD1. The CDR3 contains 15 residues. After removal of 3 bases from V and 7 bases from J, the junction contained 7 bases not matched to a gene. Germline CDR1 LGHNA, CDR2 YSLEER.

V is TRBV15 and J is TRBJ1-5; TRBD1 agrees at 7 bases. The CDR3 length is 19 residues. V lost 3 bases and J lost 0; bases outside the gene matches: 14. Germline V gene data show CDR1 as LNHNV and CDR2 as YYDKDF (reference sequence). DNA of the CDR3: TGTGCCACCAGCAGTCCCGGGACAGCTCAAAGTTATAGCAATCAGCCCCAGCATTTT. Translating it yields CATSSPGTAQSYSNQPQHF.

The chain combines TRBV7-8 with TRBJ1-1; D gene ambiguous. Trimming cost V 4 bases and J 1 base, with 13 bases left between them. Germline V gene lookup returns CDR1 SGHVS and CDR2 FQNEAQ. The CDR3 is 15 residues long. The CDR3 nucleotides read TGTGCCAGCAGCTGGGAGACGGTGCGGAACACTGAAGCTTTCTTT. It translates to CASSWETVRNTEAFF.

The chain carries TRBV27 and TRBJ2-1; 9 bases are shared with TRBD1. The germline V gene has CDR1 MNHEY and CDR2 SMNVEV (reference sequence). J was trimmed by 6 bases and V by 4 bases; bases with no gene match: 4. The CDR3 runs to 14 residues. The CDR3 DNA sequence: TGTGCCAGCAGTTCGGGACAGGGACTCAATGAGCAGTTCTTC. Its protein product is CASSSGQGLNEQFF.

This chain uses TRBV29-1 with TRBJ2-5; 11 bases agree with TRBD2. Germline-derived CDR1 and CDR2 are SQVTM and ANQGSEA. The CDR3 totals 15 residues. The V gene end was trimmed by 3 bases and the J gene end by 4 bases; junction bases not matched to a gene: 7. CDR3 sequence (DNA): TGCAGCGTTGAGAGGCTAGCGGGGGGTCGAGAGACCCAGTACTTC. This encodes CSVERLAGGRETQYF.

Only one count was recorded for this clone. The J gene is TRBJ2-5, the V gene TRBV5-1, with 11 bases identical to TRBD2. The CDR3 length is 16 residues. Germline loops: CDR1 SGHRS, CDR2 YFSETQ. The junction had 2 bases not matched to a gene; V was cut back by 0 bases and J by 1 base. The CDR3 spells CASSLVSGGAQETQYF. Written as DNA, the CDR3 is TGCGCCAGCAGCTTGGTTAGCGGGGGGGCCCAAGAGACCCAGTACTTC.

This chain uses TRBV19 with TRBJ1-1; TRBD1 aligns across 9 bases. CDR3 length: 14 amino acids. V dropped 6 bases and J dropped 4; count of bases not matched to a gene: 6. The germline V gene encodes CDR1 LNHDA and CDR2 SQIVND (reference sequence). CDR3 amino acids: CASRLQGAGTEAFF. CDR3 DNA sequence: TGTGCCAGTAGATTACAGGGGGCGGGCACTGAAGCTTTCTTT.

The J gene is TRBJ2-1, the V gene TRBV6-1; D may be TRBD2 (5 bases). This CDR3 is built from 13 residues. V dropped 4 bases and J dropped 6 bases, with 10 bases sitting between them. The V gene's germline CDR1 is MNHNS and CDR2 SASEGT. This chain's CDR3 is CASSARAGNEQFF. The DNA of the CDR3 is TGTGCCAGCAGTGCGCGGGCGGGCAATGAGCAGTTCTTC.

This clone was counted between two and nine times. CDR3 DNA sequence: TGTGCCAGCACCCTGGGGGGGTCCTCCTACGAGCAGTACTTC. This gives the protein CASTLGGSSYEQYF. J is TRBJ2-7 and V is TRBV5-4; 7 bases are shared with TRBD2. Germline V gene sequence: CDR1 SGHNT, CDR2 YYREEE (reference sequence). J lost 0 bases, V lost 6 bases, and 6 bases had no gene match. The CDR3 consists of 14 residues. The complete variable domain, with remaining parts taken from reference TRBV5-4 and TRBJ2-7, reads ETGVTQSPTHLIKTRGQQVTLRCSSQSGHNTVSWYQQALGQGPQFIFQYYREEENGRGNFPPRFSGLQFPNYSSELNVNALELDDSALYLCASTLGGSSYEQYFGPGTRLTVT.

In this sample, this clone turned up a few times. Other DNA sequences in this specimen translate into the identical CDR3. CDR3 bases: TGTGCCAGCAGCGTAGAAGTTTCAGGTGATACGCAGTATTTT. Its translation is CASSVEVSGDTQYF. The chain employs TRBV9 and TRBJ2-3; D gene ambiguous. Germline V gene sequence: CDR1 SGDLS, CDR2 YYNGEE. CDR3 length: 14 amino acids. The ends were cut back, 0 bases at V and 6 bases at J, with 11 bases in the middle.

This clone was counted a few times. The rearrangement joins TRBV5-6 to TRBJ2-7, with 11 bases matching TRBD2. CDR1 and CDR2 from the germline V gene are SGHDT and YYEEEE. The CDR3 loop spans 14 amino acids. The junction had 5 bases not matched to a gene; V was cut back by 5 bases and J by 4 bases. In nucleotides, the CDR3 is TGTGCCAGCAGGCGGGCTAGCGGGAGGTACGAGCAGTACTTC. Translated: CASRRASGRYEQYF.